This TCR beta chain was sequenced in a study of cytomegalovirus exposure and HLA in healthy donors. General study points: Listed as cytomegalovirus-associated were 164 TCR beta chains. The number of N-insertions in an Asian-associated ancestry cluster was reportedly below the approximately 690-donor mean in a later analysis. Likely technical artifact: a cluster of highly shared sequence variants.

From germline, CDR1 is SGHVS and CDR2 FNYEAQ. With V trimmed by 4 bases and J by 6 bases, 8 bases remained unmatched. This CDR3 is 16 amino acids long. PCR amplification relied on 60 Vbeta primers (plus 13 Jbeta primers). TCRdb's copy holds only in-frame clones and misses some; the assay was immunoSEQ multiplex PCR. The sample holds over 100,000 clones, around 79% seen once. This clone has only a few counts. The target antigen is unknown. J is TRBJ2-7 and V is TRBV7-6; 14 nucleotides line up with TRBD2. The sample comprised PBMCs. The clonotype was recovered from a woman in her thirties in good health and CMV-seropositive. CDR3 bases: TGTGCCAGCAGCTACGGGACTAGCGGGGGCCTTAGCGAGCAGTACTTC. It is translated as CASSYGTSGGLSEQYF.